This is a list of T cell receptor beta chains from one sample in a study of T cells in localized non-small cell lung cancer. Repertoires were generated with immunoSEQ multiplex PCR, while TCRdb's copy carries only in-frame clones and drops some. The sample carries around 8,000 clones, 23% recorded once. This specimen was lung tumor tissue, taken before any cancer treatment. The source of these receptors is a man aged 40 to 75 with stage III squamous cell lung carcinoma. CDR3s include the opening cysteine and the closing phenylalanine or tryptophan. A D gene is named only where the DNA matches it firmly. Size is stated for part of the rows, as once, few or many counts, or as a class when the clone is expanded.

NA TRBJ1-2 NA TRBV18 CASLRDGMNYGYTF TGTGCCAGCTTACGGGACGGAATGAACTATGGCTACACCTTC
few TRBJ2-7 NA TRBV6-8 CASSPGVHEQYF TGTGCCAGCAGTCCCGGGGTACACGAGCAGTACTTC
few TRBJ1-5 TRBD1 TRBV6-8 CASSLSGRGLDQPQHF TGTGCCAGCAGTCTCTCGGGTAGGGGGCTTGATCAGCCCCAGCATTTT
few TRBJ1-2 NA TRBV11-3 CASSPDSGGYGYTF TGTGCCAGCAGCCCCGACAGTGGGGGCTATGGCTACACCTTC
medium-sized TRBJ2-2 NA TRBV11-3 CASSPDMATGELFF TGTGCCAGCAGCCCGGACATGGCGACCGGGGAGCTGTTTTTT
few TRBJ2-3 TRBD2 TRBV19 CASSPWTSRERADTQYF TGTGCCAGTAGTCCCTGGACTAGTCGAGAGCGTGCAGATACGCAGTATTTT
NA TRBJ2-7 NA TRBV28 CASSPPRKAALGQYF TGTGCCAGCAGTCCCCCCCGGAAGGCCGCCCTGGGGCAGTACTTC
NA TRBJ1-5 TRBD1 TRBV28 CASSLLGTGSNQPQHF TGTGCCAGCAGTTTATTGGGGACAGGTAGCAATCAGCCCCAGCATTTT
few TRBJ2-1 TRBD2 TRBV10-3 CAISESSSGGQEQFF TGTGCCATCAGTGAGTCCTCTAGCGGGGGCCAAGAGCAGTTCTTC
NA TRBJ2-3 NA TRBV9 CASSTEPTPTDTQYF TGTGCCAGCAGCACGGAGCCCACTCCCACAGATACGCAGTATTTT